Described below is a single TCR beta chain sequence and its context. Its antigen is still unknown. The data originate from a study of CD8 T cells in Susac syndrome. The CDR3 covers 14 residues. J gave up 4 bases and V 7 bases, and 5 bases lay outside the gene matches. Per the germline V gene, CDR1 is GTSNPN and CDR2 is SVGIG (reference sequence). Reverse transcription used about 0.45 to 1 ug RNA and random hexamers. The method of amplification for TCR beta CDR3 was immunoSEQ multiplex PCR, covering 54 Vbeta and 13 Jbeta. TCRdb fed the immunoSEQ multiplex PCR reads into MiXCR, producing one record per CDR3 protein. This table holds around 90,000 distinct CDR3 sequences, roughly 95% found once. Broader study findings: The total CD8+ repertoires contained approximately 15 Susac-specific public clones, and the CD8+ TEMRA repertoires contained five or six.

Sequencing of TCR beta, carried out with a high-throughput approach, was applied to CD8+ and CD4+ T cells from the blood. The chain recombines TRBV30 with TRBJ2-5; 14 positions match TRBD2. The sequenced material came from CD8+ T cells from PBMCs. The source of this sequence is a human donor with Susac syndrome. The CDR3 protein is CAFGLAGGTETQYF. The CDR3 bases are TGTGCCTTCGGACTAGCGGGGGGCACAGAGACCCAGTACTTC.